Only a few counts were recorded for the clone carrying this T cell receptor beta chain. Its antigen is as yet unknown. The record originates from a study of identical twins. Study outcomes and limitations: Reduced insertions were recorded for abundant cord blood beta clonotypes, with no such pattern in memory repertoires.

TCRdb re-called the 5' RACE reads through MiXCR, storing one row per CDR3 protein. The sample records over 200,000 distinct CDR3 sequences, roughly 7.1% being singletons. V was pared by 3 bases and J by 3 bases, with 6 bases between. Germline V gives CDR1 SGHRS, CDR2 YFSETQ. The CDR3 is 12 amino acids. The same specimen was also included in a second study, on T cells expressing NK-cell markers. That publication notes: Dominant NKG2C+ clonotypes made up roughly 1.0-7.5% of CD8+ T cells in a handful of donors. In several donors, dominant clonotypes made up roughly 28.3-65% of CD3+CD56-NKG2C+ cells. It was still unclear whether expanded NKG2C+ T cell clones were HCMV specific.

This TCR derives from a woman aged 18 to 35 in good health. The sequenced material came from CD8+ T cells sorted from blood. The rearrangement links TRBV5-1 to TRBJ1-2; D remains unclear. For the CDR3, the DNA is TGCGCCAGCAGCTCGGGCGACTATGGCTACACCTTC. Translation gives CASSSGDYGYTF.